What follows are 13 T cell receptor beta chains derived from one specimen sequenced in a study of regulatory T cells in long-lasting Graves disease. Time point defined: newly diagnosed GD, antithyroid drugs for less than 3 months. PBMCs were the source of the RNA used for TCR sequencing. Arm-PCR of CDR3 regions and iRepertoire HTBI primers were used to build TCR beta libraries. TCRdb reprocessed the multiplex PCR reads via MiXCR and lists one record per CDR3 protein. The profile shows a few hundred thousand distinct CDR3 sequences, around 15% of them singletons. This sample also appeared in a second study, on T cells in Graves' hyperthyroidism and ophthalmopathy.

This material consisted of peripheral blood mononuclear cells (PBMCs), taken at new diagnosis, from a patient treated with antithyroid drugs. These receptors were taken from a woman in her 50s with Graves disease.

This clonotype has at least ten counts. This chain connects TRBV5-1 to TRBJ2-7, with 7 bases identical to TRBD1. CDR3 length equals 14 residues. CDR1 and CDR2 from the germline V gene are SGHRS and YFSETQ. Losses at the gene ends were 0 bases for V and 2 bases for J; bases not matched to a gene: 2. The CDR3 DNA reads TGCGCCAGCAGCTTGGCAGGACAGGCCTACGAGCAGTACTTC. This translates into CASSLAGQAYEQYF.

Of note for this clonotype: This could be a read error, since a much larger clone is one nucleotide away. The chain is built from TRBV29-1 and TRBJ2-1; 13 bases align to TRBD2. The CDR3 runs to 14 residues. Germline CDR1 SQVTM, CDR2 ANQGSEA. This chain's CDR3 is CSVPTSGRYNERFF. CDR3 bases: TGCAGCGTCCCGACTAGCGGGAGGTACAATGAGCGGTTCTTC.

This clonotype has ten or more counts. The gene calls are TRBV6-1 and TRBJ2-3; D call uncertain. Trimming took off 5 bases at V and 0 bases at J, with 9 bases between the two ends. The CDR3 contains 14 residues. Germline loops: CDR1 MNHNS, CDR2 SASEGT. CDR3 residues: CASSQTLSTDTQYF. The CDR3 coding sequence is TGTGCCAGCAGTCAAACGCTTAGCACAGATACGCAGTATTTT.

This clonotype was observed a handful of times. The chain links TRBV19 to TRBJ1-1, with TRBD1 as a possible D gene (6 bases). Trimming shortened V by 10 bases and J by 0 bases, and 18 bases separated the two germline ends. The CDR3 length is 15 residues. From germline, CDR1 is LNHDA and CDR2 SQIVND (reference sequence). CDR3 region: CATRGGWDLNTEAFF. CDR3 nucleotide sequence: TGTGCCACTCGAGGGGGATGGGACTTGAACACTGAAGCTTTCTTT.

This clonotype occurred many times. V usage is TRBV28 and J usage is TRBJ1-4; no clear D gene. The V and J ends lost 5 bases and 4 bases respectively, with 8 bases between them. The germline CDR1 and CDR2 sequences are MDHEN and SYDVKM. The CDR3 is 13 amino acids. The DNA of the CDR3 is TGTGCCAGCAGTCGGAGGAATAATGAAAAACTGTTTTTT. Its translation: CASSRRNNEKLFF.

This clonotype was seen a few times. The chain links TRBV5-4 to TRBJ2-1, with 13 nucleotides matching TRBD2. The germline V gene encodes CDR1 SGHNT and CDR2 YYREEE (reference sequence). Germline trimming cut 6 bases from V and 7 bases from J; bases unmatched to any gene: 4. The CDR3 sequence is 14 residues long. The CDR3 nucleotides are TGTGCCAGCACCCGGACTAGCGGGAGTAATGAGCAGTTCTTC. Protein sequence: CASTRTSGSNEQFF.

Ten or more counts support this clonotype. The J gene is TRBJ2-2, the V gene TRBV6-1; D is ambiguous. The V end lost 8 bases, the J end lost 0 bases, and 4 bases lay between the germline ends. The CDR3 has 12 amino acids. Germline V lookup: CDR1 MNHNS, CDR2 SASEGT. For the CDR3, the DNA is TGTGCCAGCTCGGCGAACACCGGGGAGCTGTTTTTT. It encodes CASSANTGELFF.

This clonotype was counted between two and nine times. The CDR3 bases are TGTGCCAGCAGCTTGGCCGAAGTAGCCGGGGAGCTGTTTTTT. This gives the protein CASSLAEVAGELFF. V is TRBV5-4 and J is TRBJ2-2; D unclear. The CDR3 is 14 residues long. Trimming took off 0 bases at V and 6 bases at J, with 9 bases between the two ends. CDR1 is SGHNT and CDR2 is YYREEE in the germline V gene (reference sequence).

The chain recombines TRBV9 with TRBJ2-1; 8 bases are a match to TRBD2. Germline-derived CDR1 and CDR2 are SGDLS and YYNGEE. This CDR3 comprises 17 residues. V shed 0 bases, J shed 4 bases, and the junction held 9 bases outside the gene matches. For the CDR3, the DNA is TGTGCCAGCAGCGTAGGTGTTAGCGGGATAGTTTACAATGAGCAGTTCTTC. Translation: CASSVGVSGIVYNEQFF.

The V gene is TRBV6-5, the J gene TRBJ2-7; the match to TRBD2 covers 10 bases. V shed 2 bases and J 7 bases; nucleotides not matched to a gene: 8. CDR3 length equals 15 residues. CDR1 is MNHEY, CDR2 SVGAGI, per germline. CDR3 nucleotide sequence: TGTGCCAGCAGTTACGGGTTTAGCGGGAGGAGTGAGCAGTACTTC. Encoded protein: CASSYGFSGRSEQYF.

The chain joins TRBV9 to TRBJ2-5; no firm D call. Looked up from germline, CDR1 is SGDLS and CDR2 is YYNGEE. The V end was cut by 1 base, the J end by 2 bases, with 18 bases between. The CDR3 consists of 17 residues. The CDR3 reads CASSVSGSWWHQETQYF. CDR3 nucleotides: TGTGCCAGCAGCGTATCCGGTTCCTGGTGGCATCAAGAGACCCAGTACTTC.

The table lists this clonotype with a few counts. The V gene is TRBV5-6, the J gene TRBJ1-2; D is perhaps TRBD1 (5 bases). The CDR3 extends over 14 amino acids. V shed 2 bases and J shed 4 bases, with 12 bases lying between them. The germline CDR1 and CDR2 sequences are SGHDT and YYEEEE. CDR3 in amino acids: CASSFPTDAYGYTF. Written as DNA, the CDR3 is TGTGCCAGCAGCTTCCCGACAGATGCCTATGGCTACACCTTC. Full variable domain (remainder filled in from reference TRBV5-6 and TRBJ1-2): DAGVTQSPTHLIKTRGQQVTLRCSPKSGHDTVSWYQQALGQGPQFIFQYYEEEERQRGNFPDRFSGHQFPNYSSELNVNALLLGDSALYLCASSFPTDAYGYTFGSGTRLTVV.

This clonotype was seen a few times. CDR3 residues: CASSQGAGGSGAHEQYF. The CDR3 region has the DNA TGTGCCAGCAGCCAAGGAGCGGGAGGATCTGGTGCGCACGAGCAGTACTTC. This chain connects TRBV14 to TRBJ2-7, with 9 bases matching TRBD2. This CDR3 is 17 amino acids long. In germline, CDR1 is SGHDN, CDR2 FVKESK. The ends lost 1 base at V and 5 bases at J; junction bases unmatched: 12.